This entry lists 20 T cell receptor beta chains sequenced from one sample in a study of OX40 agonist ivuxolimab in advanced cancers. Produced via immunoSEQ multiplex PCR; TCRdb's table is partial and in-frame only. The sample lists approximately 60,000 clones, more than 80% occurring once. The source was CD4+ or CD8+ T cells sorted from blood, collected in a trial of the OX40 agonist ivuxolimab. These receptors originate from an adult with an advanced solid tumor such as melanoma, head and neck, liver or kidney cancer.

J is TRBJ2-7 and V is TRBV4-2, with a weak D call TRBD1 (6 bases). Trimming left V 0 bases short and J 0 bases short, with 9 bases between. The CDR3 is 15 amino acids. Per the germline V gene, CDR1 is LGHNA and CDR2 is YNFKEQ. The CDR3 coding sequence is TGTGCCAGCAGCCAAGATCAGGGGAGCTCCTACGAGCAGTACTTC. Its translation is CASSQDQGSSYEQYF.

CDR3 DNA sequence: TGCGCCAGCAGTGAGCAGGGGGCGGTTGAAGCTTTCTTT. Residues: CASSEQGAVEAFF. This sequence joins TRBV10-2 and TRBJ1-1; 8 nucleotides align to TRBD1. With V trimmed by 2 bases and J by 7 bases, 3 bases remained unmatched. Germline CDR1 is WSHSY and CDR2 is SAAADI. This CDR3 has 13 amino acids.

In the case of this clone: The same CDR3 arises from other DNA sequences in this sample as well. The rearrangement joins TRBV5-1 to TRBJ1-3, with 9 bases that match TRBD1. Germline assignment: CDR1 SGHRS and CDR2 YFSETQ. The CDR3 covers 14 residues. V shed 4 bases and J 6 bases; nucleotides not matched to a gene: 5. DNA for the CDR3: TGCGCCAGCAGCCGAACAGGGGGCGAAAACACCATATATTTT. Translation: CASSRTGGENTIYF.

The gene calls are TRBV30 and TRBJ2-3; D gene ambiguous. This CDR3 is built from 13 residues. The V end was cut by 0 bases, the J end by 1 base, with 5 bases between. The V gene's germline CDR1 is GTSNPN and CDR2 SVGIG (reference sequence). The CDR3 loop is CAWSVWGTDTQYF. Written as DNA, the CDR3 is TGTGCCTGGAGTGTATGGGGCACAGATACGCAGTATTTT.

CDR3 region: CASSDSAGQGGNTQYF. In DNA, the CDR3 is TGTGCCAGCAGTGACTCGGCGGGACAGGGTGGTAATACGCAGTATTTT. This rearrangement joins TRBV6-4 to TRBJ2-3; TRBD1 matches at 9 bases. J gave up 7 bases and V 0 bases, and 8 bases lay outside the gene matches. The CDR3 is 16 amino acids. Germline assignment: CDR1 MRHNA and CDR2 SNTAGT.

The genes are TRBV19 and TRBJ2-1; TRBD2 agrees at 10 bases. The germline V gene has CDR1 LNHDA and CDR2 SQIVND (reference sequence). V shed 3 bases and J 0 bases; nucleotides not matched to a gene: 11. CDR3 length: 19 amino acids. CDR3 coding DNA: TGTGCCAGTAGTATCTGGGCTAGCGGGAGTTATAGCTCCTACAATGAGCAGTTCTTC. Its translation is CASSIWASGSYSSYNEQFF.

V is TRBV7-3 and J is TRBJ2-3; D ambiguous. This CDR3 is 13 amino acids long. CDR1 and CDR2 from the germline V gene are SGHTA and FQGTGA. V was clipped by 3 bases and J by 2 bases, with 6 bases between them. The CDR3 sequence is CASSFAITDTQYF. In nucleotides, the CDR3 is TGTGCCAGCAGCTTCGCCATCACAGATACGCAGTATTTT.

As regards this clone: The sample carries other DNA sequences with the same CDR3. The DNA of the CDR3 is TGTGCCAGCAGCCCTTCCCGTACTAATGAAAAACTGTTTTTT. Protein sequence: CASSPSRTNEKLFF. The chain couples TRBV7-8 to TRBJ1-4; D not resolved. Per the germline V gene, CDR1 is SGHVS and CDR2 is FQNEAQ. The CDR3 sequence is 14 residues long. Deletions cut 5 bases from V and 2 bases from J, with 9 bases between.

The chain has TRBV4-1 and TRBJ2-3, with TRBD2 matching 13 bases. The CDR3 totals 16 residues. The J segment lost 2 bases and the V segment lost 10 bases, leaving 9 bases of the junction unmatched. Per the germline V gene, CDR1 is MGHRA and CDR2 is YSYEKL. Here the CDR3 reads CATTSGLAGPTDTQYF. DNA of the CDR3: TGCGCCACCACCTCGGGACTAGCGGGACCCACAGATACGCAGTATTTT.

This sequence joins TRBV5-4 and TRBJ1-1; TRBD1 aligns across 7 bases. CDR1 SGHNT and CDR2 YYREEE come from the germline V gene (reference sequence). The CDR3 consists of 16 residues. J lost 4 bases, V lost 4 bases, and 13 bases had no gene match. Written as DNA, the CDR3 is TGTGCCAGCAGCACCGGGACAGCGACCTATTCCACTGAAGCTTTCTTT. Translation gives CASSTGTATYSTEAFF.

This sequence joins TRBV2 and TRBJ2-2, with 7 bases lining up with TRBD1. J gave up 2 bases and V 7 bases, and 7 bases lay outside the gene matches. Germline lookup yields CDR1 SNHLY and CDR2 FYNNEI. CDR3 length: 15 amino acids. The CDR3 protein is CASTTGAINTGELFF. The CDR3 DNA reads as TGTGCCAGCACAACAGGGGCAATCAACACCGGGGAGCTGTTTTTT.

The CDR3 reads CASSLMGSYDLDEQYF. CDR3 sequence (DNA): TGCGCCAGCAGCTTAATGGGGTCCTACGATCTCGACGAGCAGTACTTC. The chain has TRBV5-1 and TRBJ2-7; no clear D gene. Trimming shortened V by 2 bases and J by 5 bases, and 20 bases separated the two germline ends. Germline V gene sequence: CDR1 SGHRS, CDR2 YFSETQ. This CDR3 has 16 amino acids.

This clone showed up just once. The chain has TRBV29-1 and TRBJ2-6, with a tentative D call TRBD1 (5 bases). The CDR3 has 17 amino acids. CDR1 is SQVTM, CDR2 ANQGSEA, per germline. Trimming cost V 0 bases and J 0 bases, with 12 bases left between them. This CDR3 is CSVEDRGGVSGANVLTF. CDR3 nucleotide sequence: TGCAGCGTTGAAGATAGGGGCGGAGTCTCTGGGGCCAACGTCCTGACTTTC.

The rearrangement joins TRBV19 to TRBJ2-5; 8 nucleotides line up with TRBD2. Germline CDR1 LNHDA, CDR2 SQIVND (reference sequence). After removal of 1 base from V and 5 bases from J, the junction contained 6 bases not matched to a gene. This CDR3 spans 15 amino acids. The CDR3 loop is CASSIVGLAGETQYF. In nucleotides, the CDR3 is TGTGCCAGTAGTATAGTAGGACTAGCAGGCGAGACCCAGTACTTC. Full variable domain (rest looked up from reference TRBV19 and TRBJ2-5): DGGITQSPKYLFRKEGQNVTLSCEQNLNHDAMYWYRQDPGQGLRLIYYSQIVNDFQKGDIAEGYSVSREKKESFPLTVTSAQKNPTAFYLCASSIVGLAGETQYFGPGTRLLVL.

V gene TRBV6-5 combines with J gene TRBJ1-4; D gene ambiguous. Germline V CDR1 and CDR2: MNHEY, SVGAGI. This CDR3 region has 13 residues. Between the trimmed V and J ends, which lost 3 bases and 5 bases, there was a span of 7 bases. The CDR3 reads CASSYNINEKLFF. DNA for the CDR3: TGTGCCAGCAGTTATAACATAAATGAAAAACTGTTTTTT.

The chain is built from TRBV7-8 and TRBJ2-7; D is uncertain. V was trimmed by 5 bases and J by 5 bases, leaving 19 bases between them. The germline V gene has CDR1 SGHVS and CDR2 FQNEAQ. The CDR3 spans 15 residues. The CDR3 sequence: CASSRQLLESHEQYF. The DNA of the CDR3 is TGTGCCAGCAGCCGTCAACTACTGGAGTCCCACGAGCAGTACTTC.

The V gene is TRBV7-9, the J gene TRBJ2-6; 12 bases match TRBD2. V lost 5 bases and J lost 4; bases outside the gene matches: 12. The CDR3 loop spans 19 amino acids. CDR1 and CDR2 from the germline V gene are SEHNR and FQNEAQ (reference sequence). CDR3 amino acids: CASSPARLAGVSGANVLTF. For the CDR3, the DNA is TGTGCCAGCAGCCCGGCCCGACTAGCGGGAGTTTCCGGGGCCAACGTCCTGACTTTC.

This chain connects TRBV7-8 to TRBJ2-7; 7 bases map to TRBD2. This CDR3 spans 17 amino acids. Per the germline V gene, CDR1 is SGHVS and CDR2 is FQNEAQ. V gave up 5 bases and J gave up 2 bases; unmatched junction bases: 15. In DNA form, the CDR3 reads TGTGCCAGCAGCCACTCACAAGCGGGATTTACCCCCTACGAGCAGTACTTC. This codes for CASSHSQAGFTPYEQYF.

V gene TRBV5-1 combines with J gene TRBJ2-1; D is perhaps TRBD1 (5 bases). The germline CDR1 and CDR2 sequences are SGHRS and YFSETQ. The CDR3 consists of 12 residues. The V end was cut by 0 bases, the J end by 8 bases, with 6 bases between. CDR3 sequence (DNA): TGCGCCAGCAGCTTGGAGGGGTATGAGCAGTTCTTC. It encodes CASSLEGYEQFF.

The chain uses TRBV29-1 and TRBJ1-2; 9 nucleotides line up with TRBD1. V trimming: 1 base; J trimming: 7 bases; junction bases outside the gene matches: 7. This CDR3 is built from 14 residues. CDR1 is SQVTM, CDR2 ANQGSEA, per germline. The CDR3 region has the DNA TGCAGCGTTGAAGGCGGGACAGGGATAGGTGGCTACACCTTC. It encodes CSVEGGTGIGGYTF.